The sequence of this TCR beta chain was determined in a study of shared clonotypes between healthy human individuals. General study results and limits: In contrast to clonotypes shared by all four donors, non-shared clonotypes had lower generation probabilities. Naive subsets, compared against memory subsets, generally had larger estimated richness values. Rarefaction exposed incomplete sorted-subset sequencing despite large depth.

Authors' data handling: Junction-only sequences produced by ImmunoSEQ had no quality scores, so filtering differed. TCRdb's copy holds only in-frame clones and misses some; the assay was immunoSEQ multiplex PCR. The DNA gave D and trimming, while V, J and clone size come from that table. The sample has roughly 2.1 million clones; 85% to 95% are singletons. Cells designated naive CD8 were CD45RO-negative and were positively selected for CCR7, with terminally differentiated effector memory CD45RA+ cells excluded. With regard to this clone: What it recognizes is unknown.

The sequenced sample consisted of naive CD8+ T cells from PBMCs. This sequence was found in a man aged 18 to 30 in good health. Some clones in this sample may be carry-over from other donors' samples.

CDR3 DNA sequence: TGTGCCAGCAGCTTAGCTAGGGGGAGCACAGATACGCAGTATTTT. Amino acid sequence: CASSLARGSTDTQYF. The chain recombines TRBV13 with TRBJ2-3; perhaps TRBD1 as D (6 bases). Trimming pared 1 base from V and 0 bases from J, leaving 8 bases between. The V gene's germline CDR1 is PRHDT and CDR2 FYEKMQ (reference sequence). The CDR3 spans 15 residues.